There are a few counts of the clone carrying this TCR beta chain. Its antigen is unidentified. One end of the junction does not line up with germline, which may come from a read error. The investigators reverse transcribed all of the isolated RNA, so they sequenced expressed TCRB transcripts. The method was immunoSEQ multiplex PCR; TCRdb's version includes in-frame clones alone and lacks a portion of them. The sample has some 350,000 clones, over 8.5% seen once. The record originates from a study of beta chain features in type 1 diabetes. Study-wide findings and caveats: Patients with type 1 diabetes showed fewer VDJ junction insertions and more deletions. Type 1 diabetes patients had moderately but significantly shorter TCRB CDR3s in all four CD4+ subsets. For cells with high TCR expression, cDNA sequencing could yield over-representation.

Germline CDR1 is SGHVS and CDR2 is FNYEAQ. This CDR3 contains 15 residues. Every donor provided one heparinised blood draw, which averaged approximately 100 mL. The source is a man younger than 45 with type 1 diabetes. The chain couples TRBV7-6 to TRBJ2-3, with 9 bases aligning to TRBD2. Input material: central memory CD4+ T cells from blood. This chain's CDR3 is CASSLGGLATDTQYF. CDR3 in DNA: TGTGCCAGCAGTTTAGGGGGACTAGCAACAGATACGCAGTATTTT.